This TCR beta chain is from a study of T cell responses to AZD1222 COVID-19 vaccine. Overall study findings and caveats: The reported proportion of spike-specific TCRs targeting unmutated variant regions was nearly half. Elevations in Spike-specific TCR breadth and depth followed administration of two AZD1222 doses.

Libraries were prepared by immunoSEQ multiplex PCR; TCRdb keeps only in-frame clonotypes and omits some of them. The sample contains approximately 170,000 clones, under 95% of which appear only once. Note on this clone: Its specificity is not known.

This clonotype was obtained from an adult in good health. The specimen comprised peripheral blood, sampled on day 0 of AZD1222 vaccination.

CDR3 sequence reads: CASSDPGQQYGYTF. CDR3 bases: TGCGCCAGCAGCGATCCGGGACAGCAGTATGGCTACACCTTC. This sequence joins TRBV10-2 and TRBJ1-2, with 7 nucleotides matching TRBD1. Germline V gene sequence: CDR1 WSHSY, CDR2 SAAADI. V was clipped by 6 bases and J by 5 bases; unmatched bases: 9. The CDR3 spans 14 residues.